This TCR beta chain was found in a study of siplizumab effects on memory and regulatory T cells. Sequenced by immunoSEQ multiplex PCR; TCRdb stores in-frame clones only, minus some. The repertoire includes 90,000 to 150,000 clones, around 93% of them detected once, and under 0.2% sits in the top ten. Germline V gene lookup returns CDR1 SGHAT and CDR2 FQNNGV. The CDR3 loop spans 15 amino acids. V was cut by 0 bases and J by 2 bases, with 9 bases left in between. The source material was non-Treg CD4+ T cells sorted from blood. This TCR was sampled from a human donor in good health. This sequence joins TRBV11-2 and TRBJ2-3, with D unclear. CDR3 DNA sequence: TGTGCCAGCAGCTTAGATCTCATTCTCACAGATACGCAGTATTTT. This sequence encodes CASSLDLILTDTQYF.